This TCR beta chain came from a study of blood T cell repertoires in COVID-19. As for the study in general: Whether acute or convalescent, the COVID-19 samples came from the United States, Italy and Spain.

The CDR3 has 14 amino acids. Germline values: CDR1 SNHLY, CDR2 FYNNEI. V lost 4 bases and J lost 6, with 13 bases in between. Some clones are missing from TCRdb's copy, which holds only in-frame ones; the method was immunoSEQ multiplex PCR. The sample gives under 150,000 clones, under 95% of which show up once; about 3.5% is in the top ten. The source is a man aged 50 to 59 with active COVID-19. The sample comprised peripheral blood. J is TRBJ2-1 and V is TRBV2, with a possible D match to TRBD2 (5 bases). Here the CDR3 reads CASSVGTRSNEQFF. In nucleotides, the CDR3 is TGTGCCAGCAGTGTGGGAACTAGGTCCAATGAGCAGTTCTTC.